The 30 T cell receptor beta chains below come from one sample, sequenced in a study of cytomegalovirus exposure and HLA in healthy donors. The data were produced by immunoSEQ multiplex PCR, yet TCRdb's version contains in-frame clones alone and is incomplete. The sample carries 150,000 to 200,000 clones, roughly 86% recorded once. The material sequenced was PBMCs. The receptors shown here come from a man between 25 and 39 years old in good health and CMV-seropositive.

This rearrangement joins TRBV7-9 to TRBJ2-2, with a possible D match to TRBD2 (5 bases). The CDR3 consists of 15 residues. Looked up from germline, CDR1 is SEHNR and CDR2 is FQNEAQ (reference sequence). V gave up 4 bases and J gave up 3 bases, with 12 bases separating them. CDR3 DNA sequence: TGTGCCAGCAGCTGGGCCGGGATTTACACCGGGGAGCTGTTTTTT. Residues: CASSWAGIYTGELFF.

The rearrangement links TRBV6-5 to TRBJ2-2; D is undetermined. This CDR3 contains 13 residues. Germline V gene lookup returns CDR1 MNHEY and CDR2 SVGAGI. V shed 8 bases and J shed 3 bases, with 10 bases lying between them. CDR3 protein: CASGRFHTGELFF. The CDR3 DNA sequence: TGTGCCAGCGGTCGCTTCCACACCGGGGAGCTGTTTTTT.

This sequence joins TRBV5-1 and TRBJ2-4; D is undetermined. CDR3 length: 14 amino acids. With 1 base removed from V and 1 base from J, the gap between germline ends came to 6 bases. CDR1 SGHRS and CDR2 YFSETQ come from the germline V gene. The CDR3 region is CASSLRDAKNIQYF. CDR3 nucleotides: TGCGCCAGCAGCTTGAGGGATGCCAAAAACATTCAGTACTTC.

CDR3: CASRWTDTQYF. In DNA, the CDR3 is TGTGCCAGCAGGTGGACAGATACGCAGTATTTT. The chain carries TRBV2 and TRBJ2-3; no definite D call. Germline V gene sequence: CDR1 SNHLY, CDR2 FYNNEI. V was pared by 6 bases and J by 3 bases, with 4 bases between. The CDR3 is 11 residues long.

The chain links TRBV6-6 to TRBJ2-1; the D gene is possibly TRBD2 (6 bases). CDR3 length: 13 amino acids. V gave up 7 bases and J gave up 12 bases, with 19 bases separating them. The germline CDR1 and CDR2 sequences are MNHNY and SVGAGI (reference sequence). CDR3 bases: TGTGCCAGCAACAAACTTACCGGGGGTCGGCAGTTCTTC. Protein product: CASNKLTGGRQFF.

J is TRBJ1-5 and V is TRBV2; no definite D call. V gave up 7 bases and J gave up 0 bases, with 13 bases separating them. The CDR3 loop spans 15 amino acids. Germline V gives CDR1 SNHLY, CDR2 FYNNEI. As DNA, the CDR3 is TGTGCCAGCACGGACGGACCGTATAGCAATCAGCCCCAGCATTTT. Its translation is CASTDGPYSNQPQHF.

The rearrangement links TRBV20-1 to TRBJ1-4; D gene uncertain. The CDR3 is 11 residues long. Germline V gene data show CDR1 as DFQATT and CDR2 as SNEGSKA (reference sequence). The CDR3 protein is CSPAFNEKLFF. CDR3 nucleotide sequence: TGCAGCCCTGCTTTTAATGAAAAACTGTTTTTT.

The gene calls are TRBV4-1 and TRBJ1-5, with a weak D call TRBD1 (6 bases). Germline V gives CDR1 MGHRA, CDR2 YSYEKL. V lost 0 bases, J lost 8 bases, and 11 bases lay in between. The CDR3 is 14 residues long. CDR3 amino acids: CASSQDRGVEPQHF. The CDR3 DNA follows: TGCGCCAGCAGCCAAGACAGGGGCGTCGAGCCCCAGCATTTT.

The chain joins TRBV25-1 to TRBJ2-7; the D gene is possibly TRBD2 (5 bases). The CDR3 sequence is 13 residues long. Germline values: CDR1 MGHDK, CDR2 SYGVNS. Trimming removed 2 bases at V and 0 bases at J, with 5 bases between. The CDR3 spells CASSESGSYEQYF. In nucleotides, the CDR3 is TGTGCCAGCAGTGAAAGCGGCTCCTACGAGCAGTACTTC.

This chain joins TRBV6-6 and TRBJ1-2; D gene unclear. Trimming shortened V by 0 bases and J by 9 bases, and 11 bases separated the two germline ends. The CDR3 loop spans 13 amino acids. Germline CDR1 and CDR2: MNHNY and SVGAGI (reference sequence). CDR3 sequence: CASSYSREGSYTF. In DNA, the CDR3 is TGTGCCAGCAGTTACTCCAGAGAGGGAAGCTACACCTTC.

The rearrangement uses TRBV27 and TRBJ2-5; no firm D call. This CDR3 has 13 amino acids. V was trimmed by 4 bases and J by 5 bases, leaving 11 bases between them. In germline, CDR1 is MNHEY, CDR2 SMNVEV (reference sequence). CDR3 bases: TGTGCCAGCAGTTCCCCGATGTGGGAGACCCAGTACTTC. Residues: CASSSPMWETQYF.

V is TRBV9 and J is TRBJ2-7, with 8 bases fitting TRBD2. The CDR3 is made up of 16 amino acids. V was clipped by 0 bases and J by 3 bases; unmatched bases: 8. Per germline, CDR1 SGDLS and CDR2 YYNGEE. CDR3 residues: CASSVAGGVRIYEQYF. CDR3 in DNA: TGTGCCAGCAGCGTAGCCGGGGGGGTCCGAATCTACGAGCAGTACTTC.

In this sample, this clone turned up a few times. The chain joins TRBV7-2 to TRBJ2-7; TRBD2 matches 7 bases. The germline CDR1 and CDR2 sequences are SGHTA and FQGNSA. The CDR3 loop spans 14 amino acids. The V and J ends lost 5 bases and 5 bases, in that order; junction bases with no gene match: 9. CDR3: CASSPPGGIHEQYF. The CDR3 region has the DNA TGTGCCAGCAGCCCCCCCGGGGGGATACACGAGCAGTACTTC.

The rearrangement links TRBV7-2 to TRBJ1-1, with D tentatively TRBD1 (5 bases). The V end was cut by 3 bases, the J end by 1 base, with 9 bases between. CDR1 and CDR2 (germline): SGHTA, FQGNSA. The CDR3 runs 14 residues. The CDR3 here is CASSFRTQNTEAFF. The CDR3 nucleotides are TGTGCCAGCAGCTTTCGGACACAGAACACTGAAGCTTTCTTT.

The chain combines TRBV7-2 with TRBJ1-5; D unclear. The V and J ends lost 1 base and 7 bases respectively, with 5 bases between them. Looked up from germline, CDR1 is SGHTA and CDR2 is FQGNSA. The CDR3 runs 12 residues. In DNA, the CDR3 is TGTGCCAGCAGCTTAGAAACGCAGCCCCAGCATTTT. Translated, it gives CASSLETQPQHF. Filled out from reference TRBV7-2 and TRBJ1-5, the complete variable domain reads GAGVSQSPSNKVTEKGKDVELRCDPISGHTALYWYRQSLGQGLEFLIYFQGNSAPDKSGLPSDRFSAERTGGSVSTLTIQRTQQEDSAVYLCASSLETQPQHFGDGTRLSIL.

J is TRBJ2-7 and V is TRBV4-2; 7 positions agree with TRBD2. The V gene end was trimmed by 1 base and the J gene end by 4 bases; junction bases not matched to a gene: 7. Germline-derived CDR1 and CDR2 are LGHNA and YNFKEQ. The CDR3 covers 15 residues. As DNA, the CDR3 is TGTGCCAGCAGCCAAGGGGCGGGAGCGGGATACGAGCAGTACTTC. It specifies CASSQGAGAGYEQYF.

The V call is TRBV27, the J call TRBJ2-3; 7 bases are shared with TRBD2. The V segment lost 5 bases and the J segment 1 base; nucleotides outside the gene matches: 6. The CDR3 is made up of 15 amino acids. Germline loops: CDR1 MNHEY, CDR2 SMNVEV (reference sequence). For the CDR3, the DNA is TGTGCCAGCAGTATTGGACTAGGGGGCACAGATACGCAGTATTTT. Translated: CASSIGLGGTDTQYF.

The V gene is TRBV7-9, the J gene TRBJ1-2; 9 nucleotides match TRBD1. CDR3 length equals 15 residues. The V gene end was trimmed by 3 bases and the J gene end by 4 bases; junction bases not matched to a gene: 6. Germline CDR1 SEHNR, CDR2 FQNEAQ (reference sequence). The CDR3 protein is CASSLGGQGFYGYTF. CDR3 DNA sequence: TGTGCCAGCAGCTTGGGGGGACAGGGTTTCTATGGCTACACCTTC.

The chain recombines TRBV7-2 with TRBJ1-1; D not resolved. The germline V gene encodes CDR1 SGHTA and CDR2 FQGNSA. This CDR3 contains 15 residues. The V gene lost 4 bases and the J gene lost 2 bases, with 14 bases spanning the gap. The CDR3 DNA is TGTGCCAGCAGCTACGGACGAGGGAGAAACACTGAAGCTTTCTTT. Its translation: CASSYGRGRNTEAFF.

V and J are TRBV7-3 and TRBJ2-3; perhaps D is TRBD1 or TRBD2 (7 bases each). Deletions cut 5 bases from V and 3 bases from J, with 12 bases between. Germline-derived CDR1 and CDR2 are SGHTA and FQGTGA. This CDR3 comprises 14 residues. CDR3 DNA: TGTGCCAGCAGCAGACAGGGAGGGACAGATACGCAGTATTTT. Translating it yields CASSRQGGTDTQYF.

The rearrangement joins TRBV5-1 to TRBJ2-5; 8 bases align to TRBD2. This CDR3 has 17 amino acids. Germline CDR1 reads SGHRS; CDR2 reads YFSETQ. V was clipped by 4 bases and J by 1 base; unmatched bases: 12. This CDR3 reads CASSRRAGAALQETQYF. In nucleotides, the CDR3 is TGCGCCAGCAGCCGGCGAGCGGGGGCGGCCCTCCAAGAGACCCAGTACTTC.

This chain links TRBV29-1 with TRBJ2-3, with D perhaps matching TRBD1 or TRBD2 (5 bases each). CDR3 length: 16 amino acids. Deletions cut 2 bases from V and 2 bases from J, with 17 bases between. CDR1 is SQVTM, CDR2 ANQGSEA, per germline. CDR3 DNA: TGCAGCGTTGAAAAAGGCAGGGACCGTTACACAGATACGCAGTATTTT. This sequence encodes CSVEKGRDRYTDTQYF.

The chain has TRBV6-1 and TRBJ2-2; D is uncertain. V lost 6 bases and J lost 1, with 12 bases in between. CDR1 and CDR2 from the germline V gene are MNHNS and SASEGT. The length of the CDR3 is 15 residues. CDR3 loop: CASSAFLGNTGELFF. The CDR3 DNA follows: TGTGCCAGCAGCGCGTTTCTGGGGAACACCGGGGAGCTGTTTTTT.

The chain links TRBV4-1 to TRBJ1-1; tentatively, D is TRBD1 (6 bases). Trimming shortened V by 4 bases and J by 0 bases, and 6 bases separated the two germline ends. Per germline, CDR1 MGHRA and CDR2 YSYEKL. This CDR3 has 13 residues. The CDR3 DNA is TGCGCCAGCAGCCCAGGGGTGAACACTGAAGCTTTCTTT. Translation gives CASSPGVNTEAFF.

The chain employs TRBV13 and TRBJ2-1; D ambiguous. The CDR3 runs to 11 residues. Germline CDR1 reads PRHDT; CDR2 reads FYEKMQ (reference sequence). V was shortened by 5 bases and J by 5 bases, with 4 bases between the two germline ends. CDR3 sequence: CASSLDNEQFF. CDR3 nucleotides: TGTGCCAGCAGCCTTGACAATGAGCAGTTCTTC.

This clone has more than one count but fewer than ten. V and J are TRBV29-1 and TRBJ1-2; no clear D. Germline assignment: CDR1 SQVTM and CDR2 ANQGSEA. The V and J ends lost 3 bases and 8 bases respectively, with 19 bases between them. CDR3 length: 14 amino acids. CDR3 sequence reads: CSVDHRSGSGGYTF. The CDR3 DNA follows: TGCAGCGTTGATCACAGATCAGGATCGGGCGGCTACACCTTC.

V is TRBV4-2 and J is TRBJ2-3, with D unclear. The length of the CDR3 is 16 residues. V lost 1 base and J lost 6, with 17 bases in between. Germline V CDR1 and CDR2: LGHNA, YNFKEQ. This CDR3 reads CASSQAKASAGDTQYF. CDR3 nucleotide sequence: TGTGCCAGCAGCCAAGCTAAGGCCTCTGCTGGGGATACGCAGTATTTT.

The chain is built from TRBV7-2 and TRBJ1-2; D possibly corresponds to TRBD1 (6 bases). Germline V gene sequence: CDR1 SGHTA, CDR2 FQGNSA. The CDR3 runs to 16 residues. V was pared by 5 bases and J by 4 bases, with 20 bases between. The CDR3 DNA reads TGTGCCAGCAGCACCTCACAGGGAAGGGGTTTCTATGGCTACACCTTC. Translated, it gives CASSTSQGRGFYGYTF.

The chain carries TRBV2 and TRBJ2-3; TRBD2 matches 7 bases. Germline CDR1 SNHLY, CDR2 FYNNEI. CDR3 size: 14 residues. Unmatched junction bases numbered 5, after V lost 6 bases and J lost 2 bases. This chain's CDR3 is CASRRLALTDTQYF. The CDR3 nucleotides are TGTGCCAGCAGGAGACTAGCCCTCACAGATACGCAGTATTTT.

This sequence joins TRBV4-3 and TRBJ2-1; 11 positions agree with TRBD2. The ends lost 0 bases at V and 0 bases at J; junction bases unmatched: 7. Germline V lookup: CDR1 LGHNA, CDR2 YSLEER. The CDR3 has 19 residues. This CDR3 is CASSQEASGGILSYNEQFF. The DNA for the CDR3 is TGCGCCAGCAGCCAAGAAGCTAGCGGGGGGATCCTCTCCTACAATGAGCAGTTCTTC.